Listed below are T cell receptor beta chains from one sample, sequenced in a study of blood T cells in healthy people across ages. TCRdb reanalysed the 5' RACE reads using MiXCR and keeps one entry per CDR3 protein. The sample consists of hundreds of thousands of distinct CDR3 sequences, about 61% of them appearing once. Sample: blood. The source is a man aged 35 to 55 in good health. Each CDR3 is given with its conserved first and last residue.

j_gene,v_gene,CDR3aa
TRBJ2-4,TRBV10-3,CAISPGTSYKQYF
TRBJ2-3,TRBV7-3,CASSQQTGLTDTQYF
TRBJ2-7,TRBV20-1,CSGGSGSYEQYF
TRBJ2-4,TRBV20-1,CSACPSGGRENIQYF
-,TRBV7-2,CASSLDGTAYEQYF
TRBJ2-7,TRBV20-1,CSARDGQGALYEQYF
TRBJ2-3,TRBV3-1,CASSQEGSVKLGLQYF
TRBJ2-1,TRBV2,CASNGGGYYNEQFF
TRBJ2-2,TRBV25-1,CATSTRPSGTGELFF
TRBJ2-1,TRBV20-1,CSAREFPEFERNEQFF
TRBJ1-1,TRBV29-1,CSVESKGMNTEAFF
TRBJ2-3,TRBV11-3,CASTDPGIDTQYF
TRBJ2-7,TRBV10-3,CAISDLGGVGDEQYF
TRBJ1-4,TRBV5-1,CASSLGGIDEKLFF
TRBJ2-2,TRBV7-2,CASSLVTLATGELFF
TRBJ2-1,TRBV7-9,CASSYPTGPYEQFF
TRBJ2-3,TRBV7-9,CASSSPLVRFGTDTQYF
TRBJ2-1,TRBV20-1,CSASGLAVYNEQFF
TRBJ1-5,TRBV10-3,CAISPGQGAYQPQHF
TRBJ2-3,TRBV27,CASSLEVPSGRQDTQYF
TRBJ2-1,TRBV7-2,CASSKSTGDEQFF
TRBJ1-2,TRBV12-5,CASGLAGFLSGGYTF
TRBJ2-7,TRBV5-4,CASSPGAGAYEQYF
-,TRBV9,CASSVGDTVDEQYF
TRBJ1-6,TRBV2,CASTEGRLLPLHF
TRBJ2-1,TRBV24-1,CATMASGRGEQFF
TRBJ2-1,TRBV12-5,CASGSGLVKGKQAIDEQFF
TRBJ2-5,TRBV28,CASSFVRGQQETQYF
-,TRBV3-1,CASSQGALGMETQYF
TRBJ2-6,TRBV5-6,CASSLVRGGANVLTF
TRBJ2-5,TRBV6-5,CASSWSGGHETQYF
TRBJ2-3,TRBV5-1,CASSFDGLRGSSTDTQYF
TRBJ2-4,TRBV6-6,CASSAVVGVAKNIQYF
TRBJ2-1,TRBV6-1,CASSEFTTIGNEQFF
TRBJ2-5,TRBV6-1,CASKPGTSGSWQETQYF
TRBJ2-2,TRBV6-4,CASSDSSSSGELFF
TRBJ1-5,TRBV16,CASSQSITGKSNQPQHF
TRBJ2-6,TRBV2,CASSGESGANVLTF
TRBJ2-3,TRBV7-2,CTSSYTLTEGTQYF
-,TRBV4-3,CASSLGLAGGSDEQYF
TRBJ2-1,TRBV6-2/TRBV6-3,CATRTSGSLSEQFF
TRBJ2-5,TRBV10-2,CASSGLGPLRLAGQETQYF